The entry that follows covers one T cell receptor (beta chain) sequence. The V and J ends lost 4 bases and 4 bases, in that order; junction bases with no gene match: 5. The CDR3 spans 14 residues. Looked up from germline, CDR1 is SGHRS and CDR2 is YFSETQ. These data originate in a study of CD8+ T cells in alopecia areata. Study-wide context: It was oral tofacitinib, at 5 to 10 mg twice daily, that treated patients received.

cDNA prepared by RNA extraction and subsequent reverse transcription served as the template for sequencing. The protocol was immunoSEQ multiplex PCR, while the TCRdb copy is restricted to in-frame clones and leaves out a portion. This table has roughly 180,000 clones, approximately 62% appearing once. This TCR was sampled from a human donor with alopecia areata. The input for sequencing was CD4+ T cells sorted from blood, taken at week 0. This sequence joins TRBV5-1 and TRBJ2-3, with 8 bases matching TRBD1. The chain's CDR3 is CASSTQGAADTQYF. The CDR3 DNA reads TGCGCCAGCAGCACCCAGGGGGCCGCAGATACGCAGTATTTT.